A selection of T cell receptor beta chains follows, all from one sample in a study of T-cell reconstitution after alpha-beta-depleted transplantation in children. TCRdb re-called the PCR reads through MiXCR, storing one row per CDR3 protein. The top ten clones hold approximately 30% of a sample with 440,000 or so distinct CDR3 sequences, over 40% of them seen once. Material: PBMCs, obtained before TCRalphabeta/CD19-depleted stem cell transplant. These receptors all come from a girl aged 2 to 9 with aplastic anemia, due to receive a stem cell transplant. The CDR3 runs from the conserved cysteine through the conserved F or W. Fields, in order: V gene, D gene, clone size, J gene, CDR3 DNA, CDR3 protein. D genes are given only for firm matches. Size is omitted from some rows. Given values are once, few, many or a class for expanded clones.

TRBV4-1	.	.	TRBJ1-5	TGCGCCAGCAGCCAAGATAACCGGTACAATCAGCCCCAGCATTTT	CASSQDNRYNQPQHF
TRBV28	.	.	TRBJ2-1	TGTGCCAGCAGTTTCGGTTGGCAGGAAGCATACAATGAGCAGTTCTTC	CASSFGWQEAYNEQFF
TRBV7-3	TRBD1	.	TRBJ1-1	TGTGCCAGCAGCTTAACTCACGGACAGGATGAAGCTTTCTTT	CASSLTHGQDEAFF
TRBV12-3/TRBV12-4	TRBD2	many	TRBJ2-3	TGTGCCAGCAGTCCTAGCGGGAGGGCCGAGCATACGCAGTATTTT	CASSPSGRAEHTQYF
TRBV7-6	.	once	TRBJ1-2	TGTGCCAGCAGCGCCCCCGAGGGAGGGGAGAGCTATGGCTACACCTTC	CASSAPEGGESYGYTF
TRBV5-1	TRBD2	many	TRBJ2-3	TGCGCCAGCAGCTTGGGTGGACTAGCGGGAGGAGGTGATACGCAGTATTTT	CASSLGGLAGGGDTQYF
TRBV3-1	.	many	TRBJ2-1	TGTGCCAGCAGCCAAGATCTTCTGGAGGGACAGTACAATGAGCAGTTCTTC	CASSQDLLEGQYNEQFF
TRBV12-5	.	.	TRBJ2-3	TGTGCTAGTGCGGTCTTCTGGTCTAGCACAGATACGCAGTATTTT	CASAVFWSSTDTQYF
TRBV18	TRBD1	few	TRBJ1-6	TGTGCCAGCTCACCACTTTCCCTGGACAGGGGAAATTCACCCCTCCACTTT	CASSPLSLDRGNSPLHF
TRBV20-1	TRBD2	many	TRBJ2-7	TGCAGTGCTAGAGGGGGGACTAGCGCCTCCTACGAGCAGTACTTC	CSARGGTSASYEQYF
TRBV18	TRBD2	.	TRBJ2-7	TGTGCCAGCTCATTCGGGACTAGCGGGGGGAACGAGCAGTACTTC	CASSFGTSGGNEQYF
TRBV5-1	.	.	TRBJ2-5	TGCGCCAGCAGCTTGGGGCAAGTTCAAGAGACCCAGTACTTC	CASSLGQVQETQYF
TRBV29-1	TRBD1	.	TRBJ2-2	TGCAGCGTGTACAGGGGGGATTCCGGGGAGCTGTTTTTT	CSVYRGDSGELFF
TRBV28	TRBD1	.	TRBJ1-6	TGTGCCAGCACCCGGGGACAGGGAGTCTATAATTCACCCCTCCACTTT	CASTRGQGVYNSPLHF
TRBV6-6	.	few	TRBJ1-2	TGTGCCAGCAACGGAGCTAACTATGGCTACACCTTC	CASNGANYGYTF
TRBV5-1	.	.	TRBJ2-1	TGCGCCAGCAGCTTTTATAGGGGGGATGAGCAGTTCTTC	CASSFYRGDEQFF
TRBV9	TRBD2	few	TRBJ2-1	TGTGCCAGCAGCCCCGCGGGACTAGCGGGGGCCAATGAGCAGTTCTTC	CASSPAGLAGANEQFF
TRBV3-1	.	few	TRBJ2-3	TGTGCCAGCAGCACAATTCTCAGTGGTCACGCAGATACGCAGTATTTT	CASSTILSGHADTQYF
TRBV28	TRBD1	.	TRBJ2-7	TGTGCCAGCAGTTCCACTCAAGGGACAGGGAACTACGAGCAGTACTTC	CASSSTQGTGNYEQYF
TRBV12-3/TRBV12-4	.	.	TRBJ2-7	TGTGCCAGCAGTTCTCGGACGTTCTACGAGCAGTACTTC	CASSSRTFYEQYF
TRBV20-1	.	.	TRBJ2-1	TGCAGTGCTAGCGGGAGATTCGGTCAGCAGTTCTTC	CSASGRFGQQFF
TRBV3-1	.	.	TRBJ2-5	TGTGCCAGCAGCCAAGAAAGCTCCCAGTACTTC	CASSQESSQYF
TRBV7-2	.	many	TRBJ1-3	TGTGCCAGCAGCTTAGTGGCAGGTCATGGAAACACCATATATTTT	CASSLVAGHGNTIYF
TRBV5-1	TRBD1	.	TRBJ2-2	TGCGCCAGCAGCACGGGACAGGGGCGCACCGGGGAGCTGTTTTTT	CASSTGQGRTGELFF
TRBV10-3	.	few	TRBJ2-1	TGTGCCATCACGGTCGAGGGGGGATACAATGAGCAGTTCTTC	CAITVEGGYNEQFF
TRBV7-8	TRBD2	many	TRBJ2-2	TGTGCCAGCAGCCCCCCGGGGGGAGGGTGGACCGGGGAGCTGTTTTTT	CASSPPGGGWTGELFF
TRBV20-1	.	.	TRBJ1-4	TGCAGTGCGCGCGGACGAGCAACTAATGAAAAACTGTTTTTT	CSARGRATNEKLFF
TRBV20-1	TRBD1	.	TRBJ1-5	TGCAGTGCTTCAGGGGGCAGCAATCAGCCCCAGCATTTT	CSASGGSNQPQHF
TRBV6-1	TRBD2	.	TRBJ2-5	TGTGCCAGCAGTGAAGGGAACCTAGCGGGAGCCGCGAAGACCCAGTACTTC	CASSEGNLAGAAKTQYF
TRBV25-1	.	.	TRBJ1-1	TGTGCCAGCCAATTCTCCCTGAACACTGAAGCTTTCTTT	CASQFSLNTEAFF
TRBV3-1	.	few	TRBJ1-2	TGTGCCAGCAGCCAAGGTCGGACAGACTATGGCTACACCTTC	CASSQGRTDYGYTF
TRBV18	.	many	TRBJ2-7	TGTGCCAGCTCGCTTCAAACAGGGTCCGAGCAGTACTTC	CASSLQTGSEQYF
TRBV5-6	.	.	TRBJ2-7	TGTGCCAGCAGCTTGGATAGCATCCCCGCCGAGCAGTACTTC	CASSLDSIPAEQYF
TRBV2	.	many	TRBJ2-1	TGTGCCACCCAGGACAGTTCCTACAATGAGCAGTTCTTC	CATQDSSYNEQFF
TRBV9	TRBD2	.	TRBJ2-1	TGTGCCAGCAGCGTAGACGGACTAGCGGGCAATGAGCAGTTCTTC	CASSVDGLAGNEQFF
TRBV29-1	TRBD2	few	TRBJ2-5	TGCAGCGTTGATCTGGCGGGAGTGGAGACCCAGTACTTC	CSVDLAGVETQYF
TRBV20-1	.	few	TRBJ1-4	TGCAGTGCTAGCCCCTCCGCCGAAGAAAAACTGTTTTTT	CSASPSAEEKLFF